Following are 10 T cell receptor beta chains from one sample sequenced in a study of cytomegalovirus exposure and HLA in healthy donors. In the PCR, 60 Vbeta and 13 Jbeta primers were used. Sequencing used immunoSEQ multiplex PCR; TCRdb keeps in-frame clones, though not all of them. The table has roughly 150,000 clones, roughly 80% seen once. Sequencing used PBMCs. The receptors were sampled from a man aged 25 to 40 in good health and CMV-seronegative.

The chain uses TRBV27 and TRBJ1-2; D is undetermined. There are 13 residues in the CDR3. Germline loops: CDR1 MNHEY, CDR2 SMNVEV (reference sequence). Trimming removed 5 bases at V and 2 bases at J, with 9 bases between. The CDR3 here is CASSPLTNYGYTF. The DNA of the CDR3 is TGTGCCAGCAGTCCCCTGACAAACTATGGCTACACCTTC.

This CDR3 is CASSDLLAGGYTQYF. The CDR3 region has the DNA TGTGCCAGCAGTGATTTACTAGCGGGAGGTTATACGCAGTATTTT. This sequence joins TRBV25-1 and TRBJ2-3; 12 bases are a match to TRBD2. The germline CDR1 and CDR2 sequences are MGHDK and SYGVNS. This CDR3 has 15 amino acids. Trimming removed 3 bases from V and 7 bases from J; junction bases left unmatched: 5.

The chain has TRBV6-1 and TRBJ1-2; no clear D gene. V lost 1 base to trimming and J lost 5 bases, with 8 bases between them. Germline V gene data show CDR1 as MNHNS and CDR2 as SASEGT. The CDR3 is 13 amino acids. This chain's CDR3 is CASSEDSGYGYTF. For the CDR3, the DNA is TGTGCCAGCAGTGAAGACAGCGGGTATGGCTACACCTTC.

This clone was observed a handful of times. V gene TRBV2 combines with J gene TRBJ2-7; D unresolved. Between the trimmed V and J ends, which lost 8 bases and 2 bases, there was a span of 13 bases. Germline V lookup: CDR1 SNHLY, CDR2 FYNNEI. The length of the CDR3 is 13 residues. As DNA, the CDR3 is TGTGCCAGCGCCTACGTAGCCGCCTACGAGCAGTACTTC. It encodes CASAYVAAYEQYF.

The CDR3 sequence: CAWNYDRTLLYSGNTIYF. The CDR3 DNA follows: TGTGCCTGGAACTACGACAGGACCCTCCTTTACTCTGGAAACACCATATATTTT. The V and J genes are TRBV30 and TRBJ1-3; possible D gene TRBD1, 6 bases. CDR1 is GTSNPN, CDR2 SVGIG, per germline (reference sequence). V was pared by 4 bases and J by 0 bases, with 22 bases between. The CDR3 contains 18 residues.

This rearrangement joins TRBV13 to TRBJ1-2; D is uncertain. V lost 0 bases and J lost 0, with 8 bases in between. Germline V gene sequence: CDR1 PRHDT, CDR2 FYEKMQ (reference sequence). The CDR3 covers 15 residues. The DNA for the CDR3 is TGTGCCAGCAGCTTAGGCCCGGGAGCTAACTATGGCTACACCTTC. Translated, it gives CASSLGPGANYGYTF.

This chain connects TRBV6-5 to TRBJ2-7; 10 bases align to TRBD2. This CDR3 is built from 16 residues. The germline V gene has CDR1 MNHEY and CDR2 SVGAGI. J was trimmed by 1 base and V by 4 bases; bases with no gene match: 7. The CDR3 spells CASSSLTSGKSYEQYF. DNA of the CDR3: TGTGCCAGCAGTTCCCTAACTAGCGGGAAATCCTACGAGCAGTACTTC.

This clone is a singleton in its sample. This chain uses TRBV9 with TRBJ2-3, with D possibly being TRBD1 (6 bases). The V end lost 2 bases, the J end lost 6 bases, and 10 bases lay between the germline ends. The CDR3 loop spans 13 amino acids. Germline V gene sequence: CDR1 SGDLS, CDR2 YYNGEE. CDR3 DNA: TGTGCCAGCAGCGTTGGGGGCCAGGATACGCAGTATTTT. Its protein product is CASSVGGQDTQYF.

The chain uses TRBV2 and TRBJ2-2, with D maybe TRBD1 (5 bases). CDR3 length: 14 residues. CDR1 and CDR2 (germline): SNHLY, FYNNEI. V lost 10 bases to trimming and J lost 1 base, with 13 bases between them. CDR3 residues: CATGQTGNTGELFF. The DNA for the CDR3 is TGTGCCACCGGACAAACAGGGAACACCGGGGAGCTGTTTTTT.

The chain carries TRBV21-1 and TRBJ2-7; the D segment call TRBD1 is taken from the table without a DNA check. TRBV21-1 is designated a pseudogene. The CDR3 is made up of 15 amino acids. CDR3 DNA: TGTGCCAGCAGCGCGACGGGGACAGGGGGTACCGGGCAGTACTTC. Protein: CASSATGTGGTGQYF.